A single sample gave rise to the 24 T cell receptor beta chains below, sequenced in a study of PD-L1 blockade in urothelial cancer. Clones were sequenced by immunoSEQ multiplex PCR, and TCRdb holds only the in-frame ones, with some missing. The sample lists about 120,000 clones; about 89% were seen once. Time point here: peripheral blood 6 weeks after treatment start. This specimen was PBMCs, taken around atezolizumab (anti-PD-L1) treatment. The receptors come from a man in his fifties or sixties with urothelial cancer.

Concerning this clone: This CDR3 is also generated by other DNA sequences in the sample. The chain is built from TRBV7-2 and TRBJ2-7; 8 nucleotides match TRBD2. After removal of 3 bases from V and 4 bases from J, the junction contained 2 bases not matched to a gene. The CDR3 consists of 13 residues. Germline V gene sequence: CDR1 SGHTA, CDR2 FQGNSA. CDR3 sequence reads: CASSLAGGYEQYF. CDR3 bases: TGTGCCAGCAGCTTGGCGGGGGGTTACGAGCAGTACTTC.

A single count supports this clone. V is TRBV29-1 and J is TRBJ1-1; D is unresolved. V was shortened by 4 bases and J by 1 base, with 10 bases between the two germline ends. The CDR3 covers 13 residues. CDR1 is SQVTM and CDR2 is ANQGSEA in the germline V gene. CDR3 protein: CSVVEQPNTEAFF. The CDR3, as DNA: TGCAGCGTTGTGGAACAGCCGAACACTGAAGCTTTCTTT.

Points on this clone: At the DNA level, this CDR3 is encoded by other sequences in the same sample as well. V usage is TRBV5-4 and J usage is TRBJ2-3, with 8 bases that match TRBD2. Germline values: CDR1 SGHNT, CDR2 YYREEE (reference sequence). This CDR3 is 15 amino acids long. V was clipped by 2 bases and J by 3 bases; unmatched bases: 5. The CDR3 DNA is TGTGCCAGCAGCTTAGCGGGGGCAGGGACAGATACGCAGTATTTT. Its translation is CASSLAGAGTDTQYF.

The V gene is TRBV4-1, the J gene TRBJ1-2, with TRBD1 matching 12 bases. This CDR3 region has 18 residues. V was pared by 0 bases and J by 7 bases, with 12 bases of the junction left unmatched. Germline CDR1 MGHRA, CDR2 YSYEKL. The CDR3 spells CASSQDEGQGARVTGYTF. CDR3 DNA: TGCGCCAGCAGCCAAGACGAGGGACAGGGGGCGCGGGTTACTGGCTACACCTTC.

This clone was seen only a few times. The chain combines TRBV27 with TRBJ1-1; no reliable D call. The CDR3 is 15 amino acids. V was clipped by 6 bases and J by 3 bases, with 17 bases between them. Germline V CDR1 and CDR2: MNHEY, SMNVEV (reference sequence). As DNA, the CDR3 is TGTGCCAGCAGCCCCCTTGAGGGCGAGGACACTGAAGCTTTCTTT. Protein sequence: CASSPLEGEDTEAFF.

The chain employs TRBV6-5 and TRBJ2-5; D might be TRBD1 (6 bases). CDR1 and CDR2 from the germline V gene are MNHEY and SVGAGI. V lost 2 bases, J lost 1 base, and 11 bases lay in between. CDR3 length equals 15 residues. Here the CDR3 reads CASSYDRMAQETQYF. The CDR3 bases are TGTGCCAGCAGTTACGACAGGATGGCCCAAGAGACCCAGTACTTC.

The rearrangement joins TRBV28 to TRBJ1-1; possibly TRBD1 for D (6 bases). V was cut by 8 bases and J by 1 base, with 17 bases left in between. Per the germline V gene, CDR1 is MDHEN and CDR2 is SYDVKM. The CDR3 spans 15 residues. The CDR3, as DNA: TGTGCCAGCTTCGGGGAAGGGGGTGGGAACACTGAAGCTTTCTTT. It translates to CASFGEGGGNTEAFF.

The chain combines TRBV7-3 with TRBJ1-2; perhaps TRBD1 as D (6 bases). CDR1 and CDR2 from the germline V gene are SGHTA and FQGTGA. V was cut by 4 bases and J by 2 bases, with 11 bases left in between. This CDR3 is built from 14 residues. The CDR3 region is CASSSRGSNYGYTF. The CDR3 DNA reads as TGTGCCAGCAGCTCGAGGGGGTCCAACTATGGCTACACCTTC.

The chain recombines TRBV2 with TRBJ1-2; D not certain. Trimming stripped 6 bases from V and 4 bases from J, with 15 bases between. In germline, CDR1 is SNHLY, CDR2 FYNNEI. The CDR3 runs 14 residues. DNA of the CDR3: TGTGCCAGCAGCCCGGGAACATTAAGCTATGGCTACACCTTC. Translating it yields CASSPGTLSYGYTF.

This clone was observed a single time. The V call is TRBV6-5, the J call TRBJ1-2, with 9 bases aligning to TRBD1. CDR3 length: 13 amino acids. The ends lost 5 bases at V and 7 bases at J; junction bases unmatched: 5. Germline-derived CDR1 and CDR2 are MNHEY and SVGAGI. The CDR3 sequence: CASSRDRAGGYTF. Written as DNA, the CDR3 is TGTGCCAGCAGTCGGGACAGGGCCGGTGGCTACACCTTC.

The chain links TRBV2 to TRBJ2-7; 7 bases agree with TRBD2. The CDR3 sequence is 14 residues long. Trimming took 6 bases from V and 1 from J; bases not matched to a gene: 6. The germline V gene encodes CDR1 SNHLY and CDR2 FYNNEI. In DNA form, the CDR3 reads TGTGCCAGCAGGGGGGGGGACGGATCCTACGAGCAGTACTTC. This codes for CASRGGDGSYEQYF.

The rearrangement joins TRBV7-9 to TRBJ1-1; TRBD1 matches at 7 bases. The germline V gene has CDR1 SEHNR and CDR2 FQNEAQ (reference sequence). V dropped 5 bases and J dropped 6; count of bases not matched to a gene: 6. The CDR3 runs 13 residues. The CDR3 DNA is TGTGCCAGCAGCAAGGGGGCAGGGGCTGAAGCTTTCTTT. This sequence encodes CASSKGAGAEAFF. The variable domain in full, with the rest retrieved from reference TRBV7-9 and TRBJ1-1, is DTGVSQNPRHKITKRGQNVTFRCDPISEHNRLYWYRQTLGQGPEFLTYFQNEAQLEKSRLLSDRFSAERPKGSFSTLEIQRTEQGDSAMYLCASSKGAGAEAFFGQGTRLTVV.

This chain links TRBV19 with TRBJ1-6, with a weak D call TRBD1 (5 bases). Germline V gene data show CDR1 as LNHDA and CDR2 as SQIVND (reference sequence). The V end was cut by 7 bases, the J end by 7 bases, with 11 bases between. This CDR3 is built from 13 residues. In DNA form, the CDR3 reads TGTGCCAGTATGCGACAGCAAAATTCACCCCTCCACTTT. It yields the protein CASMRQQNSPLHF.

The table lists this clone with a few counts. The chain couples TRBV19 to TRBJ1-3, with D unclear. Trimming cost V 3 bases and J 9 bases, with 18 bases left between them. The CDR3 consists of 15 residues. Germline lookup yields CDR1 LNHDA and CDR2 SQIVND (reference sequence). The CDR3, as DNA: TGTGCCAGTAGTATGTCAAGGGAGGTCACGAGCACCATATATTTT. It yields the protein CASSMSREVTSTIYF. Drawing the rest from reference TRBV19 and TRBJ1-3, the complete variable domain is DGGITQSPKYLFRKEGQNVTLSCEQNLNHDAMYWYRQDPGQGLRLIYYSQIVNDFQKGDIAEGYSVSREKKESFPLTVTSAQKNPTAFYLCASSMSREVTSTIYFGEGSWLTVV.

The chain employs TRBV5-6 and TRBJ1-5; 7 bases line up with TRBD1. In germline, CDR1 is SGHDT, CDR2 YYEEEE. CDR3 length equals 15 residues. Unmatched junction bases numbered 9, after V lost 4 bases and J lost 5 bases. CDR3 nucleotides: TGTGCCAGCAGCCAATTACAGGGGCAGGATCAGCCCCAGCATTTT. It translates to CASSQLQGQDQPQHF.

The CDR3 loop is CASSLGHQYEAFF. The CDR3 coding sequence is TGTGCCAGCAGCTTGGGACACCAATATGAAGCTTTCTTT. This sequence joins TRBV11-3 and TRBJ1-1; TRBD1 might be the D (6 bases). Germline CDR1 and CDR2: SGHNT and YENEEA. This CDR3 contains 13 residues. Trimming left V 3 bases short and J 7 bases short, with 12 bases between.

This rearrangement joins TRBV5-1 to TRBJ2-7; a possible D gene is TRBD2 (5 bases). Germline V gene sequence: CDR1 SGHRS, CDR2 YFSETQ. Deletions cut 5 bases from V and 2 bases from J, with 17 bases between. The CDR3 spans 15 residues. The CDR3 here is CASRSGIPNTYEQYF. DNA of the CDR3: TGCGCCAGCAGGAGCGGAATCCCAAATACCTACGAGCAGTACTTC.

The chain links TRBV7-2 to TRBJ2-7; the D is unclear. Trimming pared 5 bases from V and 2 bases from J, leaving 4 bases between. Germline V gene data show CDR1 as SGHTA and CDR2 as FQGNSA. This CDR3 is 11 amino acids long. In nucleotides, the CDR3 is TGTGCCAGCAGCCTCCCCTACGAGCAGTACTTC. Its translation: CASSLPYEQYF.

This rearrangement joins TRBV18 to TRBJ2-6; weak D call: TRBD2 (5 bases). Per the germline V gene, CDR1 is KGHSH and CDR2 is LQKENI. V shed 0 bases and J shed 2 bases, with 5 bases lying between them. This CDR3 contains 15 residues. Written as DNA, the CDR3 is TGTGCCAGCTCACCACCGAGGGCTGGGGCCAACGTCCTGACTTTC. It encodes CASSPPRAGANVLTF.

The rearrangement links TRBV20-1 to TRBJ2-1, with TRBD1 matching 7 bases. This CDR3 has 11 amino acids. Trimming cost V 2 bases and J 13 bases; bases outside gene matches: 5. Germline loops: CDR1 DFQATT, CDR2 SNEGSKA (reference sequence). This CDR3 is CSARTDRDQFF. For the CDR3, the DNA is TGCAGTGCTAGAACAGACAGGGACCAGTTCTTC.

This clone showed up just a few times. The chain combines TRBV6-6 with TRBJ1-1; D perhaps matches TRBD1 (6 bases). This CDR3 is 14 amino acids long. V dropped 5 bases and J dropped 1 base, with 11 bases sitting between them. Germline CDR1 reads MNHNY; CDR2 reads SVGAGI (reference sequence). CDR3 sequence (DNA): TGTGCCAGCAGTCGCCCACAGGGGAACACTGAAGCTTTCTTT. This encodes CASSRPQGNTEAFF.

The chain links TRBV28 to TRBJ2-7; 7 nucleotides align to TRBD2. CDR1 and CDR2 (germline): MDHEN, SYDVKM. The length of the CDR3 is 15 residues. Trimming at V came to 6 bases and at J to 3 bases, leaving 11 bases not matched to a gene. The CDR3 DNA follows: TGTGCCAGCAGGGCGGCTGGCGGGGGTTACTACGAGCAGTACTTC. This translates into CASRAAGGGYYEQYF.

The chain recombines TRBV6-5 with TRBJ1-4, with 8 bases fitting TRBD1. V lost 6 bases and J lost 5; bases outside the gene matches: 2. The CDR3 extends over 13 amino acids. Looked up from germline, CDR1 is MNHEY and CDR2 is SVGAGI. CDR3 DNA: TGTGCCAGCAGGCGGACAGGGAATGAAAAACTGTTTTTT. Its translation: CASRRTGNEKLFF.

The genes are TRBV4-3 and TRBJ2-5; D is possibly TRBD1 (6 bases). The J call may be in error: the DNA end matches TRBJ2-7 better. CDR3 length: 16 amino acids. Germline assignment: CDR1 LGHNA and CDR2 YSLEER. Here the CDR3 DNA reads TGCGCCAGCAGCCAAGAACTATGGGGACATTCGGACGAGCAGTACTTC. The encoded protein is CASSQELWGHSDEQYF.